The 32 T cell receptor beta chains given below trace back to one sample, sequenced in a study of T cells after somatic rescue of genetic block. This table comes from immunoSEQ multiplex PCR, and its TCRdb copy is limited to in-frame clones, with some not included. The table includes around 67,000 clones, roughly 94% detected once. Sequencing used peripheral blood mononuclear cells (PBMCs). These receptors came from a man aged 35 to 55.

The chain has TRBV6-4 and TRBJ2-1; TRBD2 agrees at 12 bases. Germline V CDR1 and CDR2: MRHNA, SNTAGT. After removal of 6 bases from V and 5 bases from J, the junction contained 5 bases not matched to a gene. The CDR3 is 15 amino acids. The CDR3: CASSEGLAGNNEQFF. In DNA, the CDR3 is TGTGCCAGCAGCGAGGGACTAGCGGGTAACAATGAGCAGTTCTTC.

The chain couples TRBV2 to TRBJ1-4, with a weak D call TRBD1 (6 bases). Germline V CDR1 and CDR2: SNHLY, FYNNEI. The CDR3 is 16 amino acids. V dropped 4 bases and J dropped 10 bases, with 22 bases sitting between them. This CDR3 is CASSGSRGTPGGKLFF. CDR3 in DNA: TGTGCCAGCAGTGGATCGAGGGGGACACCGGGGGGAAAACTGTTTTTT.

This clone is termed medium-sized (0.01 to 0.1%). The rearrangement joins TRBV6-1 to TRBJ1-2, with D possibly matching TRBD1 (5 bases). The CDR3 sequence is 12 residues long. Trimming pared 7 bases from V and 4 bases from J, leaving 10 bases between. The V gene's germline CDR1 is MNHNS and CDR2 SASEGT. CDR3 DNA sequence: TGTGCCAGCAAAGGGGCAGGCTATGGCTACACCTTC. Translated, it gives CASKGAGYGYTF.

The chain carries TRBV6-1 and TRBJ1-5; D is ambiguous. Germline CDR1 MNHNS, CDR2 SASEGT. V lost 4 bases, J lost 2 bases, and 24 bases lay in between. This CDR3 is built from 19 residues. CDR3 nucleotides: TGTGCCAGCAGTGTCTTTTCCGGGATCCAGGCTTCGGGCAATCAGCCCCAGCATTTT. This codes for CASSVFSGIQASGNQPQHF.

The chain joins TRBV6-5 to TRBJ2-3, with 7 bases lining up with TRBD2. CDR3 size: 15 residues. From germline, CDR1 is MNHEY and CDR2 SVGAGI. Trimming removed 2 bases from V and 1 base from J; junction bases left unmatched: 3. The CDR3 bases are TGTGCCAGCAGTTACGACCTAGCGGGCACAGATACGCAGTATTTT. This sequence encodes CASSYDLAGTDTQYF.

The V call is TRBV4-1, the J call TRBJ1-1, with a possible D match to TRBD1 (6 bases). The V gene's germline CDR1 is MGHRA and CDR2 YSYEKL. The CDR3 has 14 amino acids. Trimming left V 6 bases short and J 0 bases short, with 11 bases between. In nucleotides, the CDR3 is TGCGCCAGCAGAAACAGGGCCATGAACACTGAAGCTTTCTTT. Residues: CASRNRAMNTEAFF.

This sequence joins TRBV7-3 and TRBJ2-7; 7 bases align to TRBD1. The length of the CDR3 is 13 residues. The V gene's germline CDR1 is SGHTA and CDR2 FQGTGA. V trimming: 2 bases; J trimming: 6 bases; junction bases outside the gene matches: 4. CDR3 residues: CASSLRQGGEQYF. Here the CDR3 DNA reads TGTGCCAGCAGCTTACGACAGGGCGGCGAGCAGTACTTC.

The V and J genes are TRBV10-3 and TRBJ1-5; D is undetermined. V was shortened by 2 bases and J by 5 bases, with 13 bases between the two germline ends. This CDR3 is built from 15 residues. The germline gives CDR1 ENHRY, CDR2 SYGVKD. The CDR3 protein is CAISEDGVLDQPQHF. CDR3 in DNA: TGTGCCATCAGTGAGGATGGGGTCTTAGATCAGCCCCAGCATTTT.

The chain combines TRBV18 with TRBJ2-2, with D perhaps TRBD2 (5 bases). Trimming took 3 bases from V and 0 from J, leaving 11 bases between them. Germline assignment: CDR1 KGHSH and CDR2 LQKENI. This CDR3 region has 16 residues. The CDR3 DNA sequence: TGTGCCAGCTCACCGCGGGCTCAGACGAACACCGGGGAGCTGTTTTTT. Amino acid sequence: CASSPRAQTNTGELFF.

The chain employs TRBV9 and TRBJ2-7, with TRBD1 matching over 8 bases. The CDR3 loop spans 17 amino acids. Germline V gives CDR1 SGDLS, CDR2 YYNGEE. The V gene end was trimmed by 0 bases and the J gene end by 4 bases; junction bases not matched to a gene: 12. The CDR3 region has the DNA TGTGCCAGCAGCGTAGATGACGGGACAGGAGAGAATTACGAGCAGTACTTC. Protein sequence: CASSVDDGTGENYEQYF.

The chain links TRBV5-1 to TRBJ2-3; D is unresolved. Trimming removed 5 bases at V and 1 base at J, with 17 bases between. This CDR3 comprises 16 residues. In germline, CDR1 is SGHRS, CDR2 YFSETQ. DNA of the CDR3: TGCGCCAGCAGGAGCCCGGACGGAAGTGGCACAGATACGCAGTATTTT. Translating it yields CASRSPDGSGTDTQYF. Filled out from reference TRBV5-1 and TRBJ2-3, the complete variable domain reads KAGVTQTPRYLIKTRGQQVTLSCSPISGHRSVSWYQQTPGQGLQFLFEYFSETQRNKGNFPGRFSGRQFSNSRSEMNVSTLELGDSALYLCASRSPDGSGTDTQYFGPGTRLTVL.

The CDR3: CASSDSGASSTDTQYF. The CDR3 DNA reads as TGTGCCAGCAGTGACTCAGGGGCTTCTAGCACAGATACGCAGTATTTT. J is TRBJ2-3 and V is TRBV6-4; TRBD1 is a possible D gene (5 bases). V lost 0 bases, J lost 0 bases, and 10 bases lay in between. This CDR3 region has 16 residues. The germline V gene encodes CDR1 MRHNA and CDR2 SNTAGT.

In nucleotides, the CDR3 is TGCGCCAGCAGCTCGACTAGCGGGTCAAGCTCCTACAATGAGCAGTTCTTC. It encodes CASSSTSGSSSYNEQFF. This rearrangement joins TRBV5-1 to TRBJ2-1; TRBD2 matches 10 bases. Losses at the gene ends were 3 bases for V and 0 bases for J; bases not matched to a gene: 6. The CDR3 loop spans 17 amino acids. The germline V gene has CDR1 SGHRS and CDR2 YFSETQ.

This clone occurred once. The chain carries TRBV18 and TRBJ2-3, with D perhaps TRBD2 (6 bases). This CDR3 is built from 17 residues. Deletions cut 2 bases from V and 0 bases from J, with 15 bases between. The germline CDR1 and CDR2 sequences are KGHSH and LQKENI. CDR3 nucleotides: TGTGCCAGCTCACCAAGTTACGGGAGACCAAGCACAGATACGCAGTATTTT. Amino acid sequence: CASSPSYGRPSTDTQYF.

The J gene is TRBJ2-3, the V gene TRBV6-1, with unresolved D. Per germline, CDR1 MNHNS and CDR2 SASEGT. Deletions cut 5 bases from V and 9 bases from J, with 12 bases between. This CDR3 spans 12 amino acids. CDR3 region: CASSTQVGTQYF. CDR3 DNA sequence: TGTGCCAGCAGTACCCAAGTGGGAACGCAGTATTTT.

V is TRBV7-6 and J is TRBJ2-3; TRBD2 agrees at 9 bases. This CDR3 is 16 amino acids long. Looked up from germline, CDR1 is SGHVS and CDR2 is FNYEAQ. With V trimmed by 5 bases and J by 3 bases, 9 bases remained unmatched. The CDR3 reads CASSRSGGGETDTQYF. In nucleotides, the CDR3 is TGTGCCAGCAGCCGGAGTGGCGGGGGGGAAACAGATACGCAGTATTTT.

This chain connects TRBV14 to TRBJ2-7; 10 bases agree with TRBD1. The length of the CDR3 is 15 residues. Germline V gene lookup returns CDR1 SGHDN and CDR2 FVKESK. Trimming took 5 bases from V and 3 from J; bases not matched to a gene: 7. The chain's CDR3 is CASSAGTGENYEQYF. The CDR3 DNA sequence: TGTGCCAGCAGCGCAGGGACAGGGGAAAACTACGAGCAGTACTTC.

This chain links TRBV2 with TRBJ1-1; D may be TRBD1 (5 bases). Trimming shortened V by 6 bases and J by 4 bases, and 18 bases separated the two germline ends. Germline CDR1 is SNHLY and CDR2 is FYNNEI. The CDR3 spans 15 residues. This CDR3 reads CASRVSGRWGTEAFF. DNA of the CDR3: TGTGCCAGCAGAGTTTCAGGGCGTTGGGGCACTGAAGCTTTCTTT.

The V gene is TRBV5-6, the J gene TRBJ1-2; D uncertain. V was trimmed by 0 bases and J by 8 bases, leaving 11 bases between them. Germline loops: CDR1 SGHDT, CDR2 YYEEEE. The CDR3 is made up of 13 amino acids. In nucleotides, the CDR3 is TGTGCCAGCAGCTTGGGCTGGAGAGGCGGCTACACCTTC. Amino acid sequence: CASSLGWRGGYTF.

The chain has TRBV6-8 and TRBJ1-5; maybe TRBD1 (5 bases). V was trimmed by 5 bases and J by 7 bases, leaving 18 bases between them. The germline V gene encodes CDR1 MNHGY and CDR2 SAAAGT. The CDR3 is 15 residues long. CDR3 residues: CASSLIRAEGQPQHF. The CDR3 DNA follows: TGTGCCAGCAGTCTAATCCGGGCCGAGGGGCAGCCCCAGCATTTT.

V is TRBV30 and J is TRBJ1-2; D might be TRBD1 (6 bases). Trimming took off 0 bases at V and 6 bases at J, with 20 bases between the two ends. Germline CDR1 and CDR2: GTSNPN and SVGIG (reference sequence). The CDR3 extends over 16 amino acids. CDR3 nucleotide sequence: TGTGCCTGGAGTGTACTTTGGCGACAGGATGCTAATGGCTACACCTTC. The encoded protein is CAWSVLWRQDANGYTF.

This sequence joins TRBV7-8 and TRBJ2-5, with D possibly TRBD1 on 6 matching bases. Deletions cut 5 bases from V and 5 bases from J, with 9 bases between. The germline CDR1 and CDR2 sequences are SGHVS and FQNEAQ. The CDR3 is 12 residues long. The CDR3, as DNA: TGTGCCAGCAGCACAGGGTGGGAGACCCAGTACTTC. Its protein product is CASSTGWETQYF.

The V gene is TRBV11-2, the J gene TRBJ1-1, with 7 nucleotides matching TRBD1. The CDR3 runs to 14 residues. Germline V CDR1 and CDR2: SGHAT, FQNNGV. The V and J ends lost 5 bases and 5 bases, in that order; junction bases with no gene match: 8. The CDR3 sequence is CASSNRGLTTEAFF. DNA of the CDR3: TGTGCCAGCAGCAACAGGGGACTAACGACTGAAGCTTTCTTT.

V gene TRBV30 combines with J gene TRBJ1-6; unclear D gene. Germline CDR1 GTSNPN, CDR2 SVGIG (reference sequence). CDR3 length: 13 residues. Trimming left V 4 bases short and J 7 bases short, with 11 bases between. CDR3 sequence reads: CAWTGQTNSPLHF. In nucleotides, the CDR3 is TGTGCCTGGACTGGGCAGACAAATTCACCCCTCCACTTT. Variable domain in full (rest from reference TRBV30 and TRBJ1-6): SQTIHQWPATLVQPVGSPLSLECTVEGTSNPNLYWYRQAAGRGLQLLFYSVGIGQISSEVPQNLSASRPQDRQFILSSKKLLLSDSGFYLCAWTGQTNSPLHFGNGTRLTVT.

V gene TRBV5-4 combines with J gene TRBJ1-2; D gene ambiguous. The CDR3 contains 13 residues. Germline V CDR1 and CDR2: SGHNT, YYREEE (reference sequence). V was shortened by 0 bases and J by 7 bases, with 10 bases between the two germline ends. Here the CDR3 reads CASSLDLTGGYTF. CDR3 sequence (DNA): TGTGCCAGCAGCTTGGACCTGACTGGTGGCTACACCTTC.

The rearrangement uses TRBV6-1 and TRBJ2-5; 8 bases map to TRBD1. Germline loops: CDR1 MNHNS, CDR2 SASEGT. This CDR3 contains 15 residues. V was pared by 4 bases and J by 5 bases, with 9 bases of the junction left unmatched. The CDR3 here is CASSVGQAAGETQYF. Here the CDR3 DNA reads TGTGCCAGCAGTGTGGGACAGGCCGCGGGGGAGACCCAGTACTTC.

The chain carries TRBV11-3 and TRBJ2-3, with TRBD2 identical over 12 bases. The CDR3 consists of 15 residues. V shed 2 bases, J shed 6 bases, and the junction held 3 bases outside the gene matches. The germline V gene has CDR1 SGHNT and CDR2 YENEEA. In nucleotides, the CDR3 is TGTGCCAGCAGCTTAAGGACTAGCGGGAAGGATACGCAGTATTTT. Translated, it gives CASSLRTSGKDTQYF.

The V gene is TRBV18, the J gene TRBJ2-3; TRBD1 aligns across 8 bases. The CDR3 has 14 amino acids. Germline V gene data show CDR1 as KGHSH and CDR2 as LQKENI. The V and J ends lost 3 bases and 1 base, in that order; junction bases with no gene match: 0. The CDR3 DNA reads as TGTGCCAGCTCACCGGACAGGGGCACAGATACGCAGTATTTT. The encoded protein is CASSPDRGTDTQYF. The full variable domain, completed using reference TRBV18 and TRBJ2-3, is NAGVMQNPRHLVRRRGQEARLRCSPMKGHSHVYWYRQLPEEGLKFMVYLQKENIIDESGMPKERFSAEFPKEGPSILRIQQVVRGDSAAYFCASSPDRGTDTQYFGPGTRLTVL.

Of note for this clone: The same CDR3 can be traced to other DNA sequences in this sample. The rearrangement uses TRBV7-9 and TRBJ2-7, with 9 bases aligning to TRBD1. Germline V gene lookup returns CDR1 SEHNR and CDR2 FQNEAQ (reference sequence). V shed 5 bases and J 2 bases; nucleotides not matched to a gene: 4. CDR3 length: 14 residues. CDR3 DNA: TGTGCCAGCAGCAACCGGGACAGGGCCTACGAGCAGTACTTC. It encodes CASSNRDRAYEQYF. The full variable domain, with the rest looked up from reference TRBV7-9 and TRBJ2-7, is DTGVSQNPRHKITKRGQNVTFRCDPISEHNRLYWYRQTLGQGPEFLTYFQNEAQLEKSRLLSDRFSAERPKGSFSTLEIQRTEQGDSAMYLCASSNRDRAYEQYFGPGTRLTVT.

This clone appeared a single time. The chain recombines TRBV6-5 with TRBJ2-6; D unresolved. The V gene lost 2 bases and the J gene lost 2 bases, with 7 bases spanning the gap. The CDR3 is 15 amino acids. Per the germline V gene, CDR1 is MNHEY and CDR2 is SVGAGI. In DNA, the CDR3 is TGTGCCAGCAGTTACCGTTACCCTGGGGCCAACGTCCTGACTTTC. This translates into CASSYRYPGANVLTF.

V is TRBV18 and J is TRBJ1-1; no clear D gene. The CDR3 covers 12 residues. V shed 3 bases and J shed 11 bases, with 13 bases lying between them. Germline assignment: CDR1 KGHSH and CDR2 LQKENI. CDR3 amino acids: CASSPLRSGAFF. CDR3 nucleotides: TGTGCCAGCTCACCCCTTAGAAGTGGGGCTTTCTTT.

The V gene is TRBV4-1, the J gene TRBJ2-4; 8 bases are shared with TRBD2. Trimming removed 0 bases from V and 0 bases from J; junction bases left unmatched: 4. The germline V gene encodes CDR1 MGHRA and CDR2 YSYEKL. The CDR3 consists of 17 residues. The CDR3 coding sequence is TGCGCCAGCAGCCAAGATACTAGCGGAGTAGCCAAAAACATTCAGTACTTC. Protein product: CASSQDTSGVAKNIQYF.